This paragraph reports one TCR beta chain. Germline values: CDR1 WNHNN, CDR2 SYGVQD (reference sequence). Germline trimming cut 0 bases from V and 4 bases from J; bases unmatched to any gene: 5. The CDR3 spans 16 residues. This record belongs to a study of blood T cell repertoires in COVID-19. Sequenced by immunoSEQ multiplex PCR; TCRdb stores in-frame clones only, minus some. Found here are around 260,000 clones, 89% of them singletons; the top ten hold 0.9% to 1%. V and J are TRBV10-1 and TRBJ2-3, with 9 nucleotides matching TRBD2. The TCR sequence derives from a woman in her thirties or forties who had recovered from COVID-19. The specimen was peripheral blood. As DNA, the CDR3 is TGCGCCAGCAGTGAGTCTGTCGGCGGGGGGGCAGATACGCAGTATTTT. Its translation is CASSESVGGGADTQYF.